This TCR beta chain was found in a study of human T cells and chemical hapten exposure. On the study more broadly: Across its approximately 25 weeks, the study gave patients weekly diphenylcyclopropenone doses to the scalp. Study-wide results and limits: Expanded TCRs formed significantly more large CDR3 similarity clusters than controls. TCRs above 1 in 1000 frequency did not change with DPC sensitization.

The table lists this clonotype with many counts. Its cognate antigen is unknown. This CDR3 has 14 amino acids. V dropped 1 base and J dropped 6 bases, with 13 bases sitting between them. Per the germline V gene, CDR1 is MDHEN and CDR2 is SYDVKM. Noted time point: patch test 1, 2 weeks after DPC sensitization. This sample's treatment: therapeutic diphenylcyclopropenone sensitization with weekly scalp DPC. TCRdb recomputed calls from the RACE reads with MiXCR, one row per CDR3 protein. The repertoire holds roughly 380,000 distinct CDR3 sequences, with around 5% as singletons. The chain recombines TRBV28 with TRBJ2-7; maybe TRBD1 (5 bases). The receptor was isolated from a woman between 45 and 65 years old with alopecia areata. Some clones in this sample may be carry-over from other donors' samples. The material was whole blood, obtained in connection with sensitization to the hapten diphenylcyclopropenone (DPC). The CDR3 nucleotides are TGTGCCAGCAGTTTATTAGGGGCGGACGGCGAGCAGTACTTC. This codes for CASSLLGADGEQYF.